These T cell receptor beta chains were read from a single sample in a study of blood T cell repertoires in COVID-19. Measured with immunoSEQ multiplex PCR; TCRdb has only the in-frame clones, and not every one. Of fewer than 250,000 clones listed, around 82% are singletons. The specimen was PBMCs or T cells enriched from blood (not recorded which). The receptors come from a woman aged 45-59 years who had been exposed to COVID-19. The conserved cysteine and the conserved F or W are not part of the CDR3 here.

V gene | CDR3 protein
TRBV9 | ASSGGLAQETQY
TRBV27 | ASSLYYTGVQEEKLF
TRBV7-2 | ASSLAGAVYNEQF
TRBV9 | ASGDLRGNYGYT
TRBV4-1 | ASGEFSSYNSPLH
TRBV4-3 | ASSQGMRSEAF
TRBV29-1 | SVEISGVSTGELF
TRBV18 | ASSPGAGTDTQY
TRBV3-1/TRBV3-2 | ASSLVSGQETQY
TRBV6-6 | ASNPVGGSPLH
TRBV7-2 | ASSLAGGGVTGELF
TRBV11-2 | ASSLAAGGALSQY
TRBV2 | ASTRVTGSPTEAF
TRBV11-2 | ASSPGTGEETQY
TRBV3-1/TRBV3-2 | ASSQSWGGSNQPQH
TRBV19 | ASSPLSSNVLT
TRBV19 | ASSRTRTGQGHNEQF
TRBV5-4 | ASSGPSGETKGEQF
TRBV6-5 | ASKRDSWSNTIY
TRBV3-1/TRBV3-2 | ASSPGAGGTEAF
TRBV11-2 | ASSLEGQSLNYGYT
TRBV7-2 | ASSIRARDTGELF
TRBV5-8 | ASREETQY
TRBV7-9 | ASSDGLEVNYGYT
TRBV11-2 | ASGPSGGNYNEQF
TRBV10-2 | ASSLDRDNEQF
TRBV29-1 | SVEAGYRGNTIY
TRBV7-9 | ASSLGRGNGYT
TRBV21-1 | ASSSPGTVNEKLF
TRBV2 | ASSAGGGGRNTEAF
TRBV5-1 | ASSLAQVHTEAF
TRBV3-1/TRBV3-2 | ATATSPSYEQY
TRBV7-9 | ASSHSGQLNTEAF
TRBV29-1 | SVERTSGFSYNEQF
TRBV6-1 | ASSEWQGQTTNEKLF
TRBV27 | ASSLVGTQETQY
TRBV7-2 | ASSLLGTGEETQY